Each of the 20 T cell receptor beta chains below was sequenced from the same sample in a study of blood T cell repertoires in COVID-19. Libraries were prepared by immunoSEQ multiplex PCR; TCRdb keeps only in-frame clonotypes and omits some of them. This sample carries 150,000 to 200,000 clones, approximately 89% of them seen once, and the ten largest clones take around 3.5%. Sequenced material: peripheral blood. These receptors were obtained from an older man with acute or convalescent COVID-19.

J is TRBJ1-1 and V is TRBV11-3; perhaps TRBD1 as D (5 bases). The germline V and J ends were trimmed by 6 bases and 4 bases, with 15 bases remaining between them. Per germline, CDR1 SGHNT and CDR2 YENEEA. This CDR3 comprises 14 residues. CDR3 sequence: CASRPGNQGTEAFF. DNA for the CDR3: TGTGCCAGCAGGCCAGGGAACCAGGGCACTGAAGCTTTCTTT.

The genes are TRBV18 and TRBJ1-1; D is ambiguous. V lost 3 bases and J 4 bases, leaving 9 bases between the germline ends. The length of the CDR3 is 13 residues. Germline V gene lookup returns CDR1 KGHSH and CDR2 LQKENI. CDR3 coding DNA: TGTGCCAGCTCACCCTATCTCGGCACTGAAGCTTTCTTT. This sequence encodes CASSPYLGTEAFF.

The chain joins TRBV24-1 to TRBJ1-1, with D perhaps TRBD1 (5 bases). V lost 2 bases and J 5 bases, leaving 11 bases between the germline ends. This CDR3 is built from 14 residues. Per germline, CDR1 KGHDR and CDR2 SFDVKD. In DNA, the CDR3 is TGTGCCACCAGTGATTCGACGGGGGGGACTGAAGCTTTCTTT. Its translation is CATSDSTGGTEAFF.

This rearrangement joins TRBV19 to TRBJ1-4; 10 bases are shared with TRBD1. The junction had 13 bases not matched to a gene; V was cut back by 3 bases and J by 6 bases. Germline CDR1 is LNHDA and CDR2 is SQIVND (reference sequence). This CDR3 spans 18 amino acids. The CDR3 protein is CASSIYRDRGWDDEKLFF. The CDR3 bases are TGTGCCAGTAGTATCTACCGGGACAGGGGATGGGACGATGAAAAACTGTTTTTT. The whole variable domain, remainder taken from reference TRBV19 and TRBJ1-4, is DGGITQSPKYLFRKEGQNVTLSCEQNLNHDAMYWYRQDPGQGLRLIYYSQIVNDFQKGDIAEGYSVSREKKESFPLTVTSAQKNPTAFYLCASSIYRDRGWDDEKLFFGSGTQLSVL.

The genes are TRBV4-3 and TRBJ1-6; tentative D call: TRBD1 (5 bases). V lost 0 bases to trimming and J lost 7 bases, with 10 bases between them. This CDR3 is 15 amino acids long. Germline V gene lookup returns CDR1 LGHNA and CDR2 YSLEER. CDR3 region: CASSQEVRGNSPLHF. The CDR3 DNA follows: TGCGCCAGCAGCCAAGAAGTTAGGGGAAATTCACCCCTCCACTTT.

The chain joins TRBV9 to TRBJ2-3, with 10 bases identical to TRBD2. CDR3 length: 16 amino acids. Looked up from germline, CDR1 is SGDLS and CDR2 is YYNGEE. With V trimmed by 0 bases and J by 2 bases, 3 bases remained unmatched. The CDR3 is CASSVVAGGYTDTQYF. The DNA of the CDR3 is TGTGCCAGCAGCGTAGTAGCGGGAGGTTACACAGATACGCAGTATTTT.

The V and J genes are TRBV5-5 and TRBJ1-5; TRBD1 might be the D (5 bases). The germline V and J ends were trimmed by 0 bases and 5 bases, with 12 bases remaining between them. The CDR3 loop spans 15 amino acids. In germline, CDR1 is SGHKS, CDR2 YYEKEE (reference sequence). CDR3 region: CASSLAGGSHQPQHF. The CDR3 nucleotides are TGTGCCAGCAGCTTGGCCGGGGGGTCTCATCAGCCCCAGCATTTT.

The rearrangement uses TRBV19 and TRBJ1-6; D call uncertain. CDR1 and CDR2 from the germline V gene are LNHDA and SQIVND (reference sequence). Trimming stripped 5 bases from V and 0 bases from J, with 8 bases between. The CDR3 sequence is 15 residues long. CDR3 protein: CASSDGSSYNSPLHF. The CDR3 DNA reads TGTGCCAGTAGTGACGGGAGCTCCTATAATTCACCCCTCCACTTT.

This clone was counted a single time. The J gene is TRBJ1-1, the V gene TRBV18, with D perhaps TRBD1 (6 bases). V was clipped by 3 bases and J by 1 base, with 9 bases between them. The CDR3 has 14 residues. CDR1 is KGHSH, CDR2 LQKENI, per germline. In nucleotides, the CDR3 is TGTGCCAGCTCACCCGACAGGTCGAACACTGAAGCTTTCTTT. This codes for CASSPDRSNTEAFF.

The rearrangement joins TRBV6-5 to TRBJ1-1; D gene unclear. V shed 4 bases and J shed 9 bases, with 18 bases lying between them. This CDR3 spans 14 amino acids. Germline V gene data show CDR1 as MNHEY and CDR2 as SVGAGI. Written as DNA, the CDR3 is TGTGCCAGCAGTTCTATCGTGATGGGAGGTAAAGCTTTCTTT. Translating gives CASSSIVMGGKAFF.

V and J are TRBV5-6 and TRBJ1-2, with 9 bases identical to TRBD1. The V gene end was trimmed by 3 bases and the J gene end by 3 bases; junction bases not matched to a gene: 9. There are 16 residues in the CDR3. The germline CDR1 and CDR2 sequences are SGHDT and YYEEEE. CDR3 nucleotides: TGTGCCAGCAGCTCGTCCGGGACAGGGAACCACTATGGCTACACCTTC. Amino acid sequence: CASSSSGTGNHYGYTF. Supplemented by reference TRBV5-6 and TRBJ1-2, the full variable domain reads DAGVTQSPTHLIKTRGQQVTLRCSPKSGHDTVSWYQQALGQGPQFIFQYYEEEERQRGNFPDRFSGHQFPNYSSELNVNALLLGDSALYLCASSSSGTGNHYGYTFGSGTRLTVV.

The CDR3 sequence: CAWSPGSASGNTIYF. The CDR3 DNA reads TGTGCCTGGAGTCCAGGGTCAGCCTCTGGAAACACCATATATTTT. The rearrangement joins TRBV30 to TRBJ1-3, with D possibly TRBD1 on 5 matching bases. The CDR3 consists of 15 residues. Germline V gene data show CDR1 as GTSNPN and CDR2 as SVGIG (reference sequence). Trimming stripped 2 bases from V and 0 bases from J, with 11 bases between.

This clone was seen a handful of times. The chain combines TRBV24-1 with TRBJ2-7, with D possibly being TRBD1 (5 bases). Germline V gene lookup returns CDR1 KGHDR and CDR2 SFDVKD. The CDR3 contains 15 residues. V lost 3 bases and J lost 3, with 14 bases in between. The CDR3 DNA reads as TGTGCCACCAGTGATAAGACAGCATCGATCTACGAGCAGTACTTC. It yields the protein CATSDKTASIYEQYF.

This chain connects TRBV5-1 to TRBJ2-2, with D unresolved. This CDR3 comprises 16 residues. Germline V gene lookup returns CDR1 SGHRS and CDR2 YFSETQ. V gave up 5 bases and J gave up 2 bases, with 16 bases separating them. The CDR3 loop reads CASSPSTLGNTGELFF. The CDR3 nucleotides are TGCGCCAGCAGTCCAAGCACTCTAGGAAACACCGGGGAGCTGTTTTTT.

This clone was recorded a few times. This chain connects TRBV27 to TRBJ1-1; possibly TRBD1 for D (5 bases). This CDR3 has 14 amino acids. The germline CDR1 and CDR2 sequences are MNHEY and SMNVEV (reference sequence). Trimming took 7 bases from V and 4 from J, leaving 16 bases between them. CDR3: CASTPGGGFTEAFF. CDR3 in DNA: TGTGCCAGCACCCCGGGTGGGGGGTTCACTGAAGCTTTCTTT.

CDR3 nucleotide sequence: TGTGCCAGCAGTGAAGGTAGGGGTTGGCGTCCCCAGCATTTT. Translating gives CASSEGRGWRPQHF. The chain links TRBV6-1 to TRBJ1-5; D is perhaps TRBD1 (5 bases). The V and J ends lost 1 base and 10 bases respectively, with 14 bases between them. This CDR3 is built from 14 residues. Germline-derived CDR1 and CDR2 are MNHNS and SASEGT.

This clone was picked up a small number of times. The chain has TRBV5-8 and TRBJ1-6, with TRBD1 identical over 8 bases. V gave up 4 bases and J gave up 8 bases; unmatched junction bases: 5. The CDR3 is 14 amino acids. Per the germline V gene, CDR1 is SGHTS and CDR2 is YDEGEE. As DNA, the CDR3 is TGTGCCAGCAGCGCCCGGGACAGGTATTCACCCCTCCACTTT. Protein product: CASSARDRYSPLHF.

The V gene is TRBV15, the J gene TRBJ1-1, with D unclear. This CDR3 has 13 amino acids. With 9 bases removed from V and 4 bases from J, the gap between germline ends came to 15 bases. CDR1 LNHNV and CDR2 YYDKDF come from the germline V gene (reference sequence). The CDR3 protein is CATNDIQSTEAFF. The CDR3 coding sequence is TGTGCCACGAACGATATACAGAGCACTGAAGCTTTCTTT.

The chain has TRBV5-6 and TRBJ2-3; 7 bases line up with TRBD1. Germline-derived CDR1 and CDR2 are SGHDT and YYEEEE. The CDR3 has 15 amino acids. With V trimmed by 4 bases and J by 1 base, 6 bases remained unmatched. The CDR3 sequence is CASSLWDRRTDTQYF. The CDR3 DNA sequence: TGTGCCAGCAGCCTATGGGACAGACGCACAGATACGCAGTATTTT.

The rearrangement joins TRBV7-3 to TRBJ2-1, with TRBD2 matching over 7 bases. The CDR3 covers 16 residues. CDR1 is SGHTA, CDR2 FQGTGA, per germline. J gave up 4 bases and V 3 bases, and 9 bases lay outside the gene matches. The CDR3: CASSFQGGMVYNEQFF. As DNA, the CDR3 is TGTGCCAGCAGCTTCCAGGGAGGGATGGTTTACAATGAGCAGTTCTTC.